The TCR beta chain described here comes from a study of Ad26.COV2.S vaccination and SARS-CoV-2 variants (dated by TCRdb to about 2021). In terms of the full investigation: Donors in the vaccine arm were drawn from COV1001, a phase I-IIa trial of Ad26.COV2.S in healthy adults that was multicentre, randomized, double-blind and placebo-controlled. Ad26.COV2.S was administered intramuscularly at a dose of 5x10^10 or 1x10^11 viral particles, either as one shot or as two shots given 56 days apart. Sequencing of the TCRbeta repertoire served to evaluate the specificity and breadth of SARS-CoV-2-reactive T cell receptors following Ad26.COV2.S vaccination. A total of 32 samples were included in the TCR-sequenced set, comprising around 20 Ad26.COV2.S vaccine recipients, 5 placebo recipients and 8 SARS-CoV-2 convalescent individuals. Trial participants were randomized into five groups of five, in which low-dose or high-dose Ad26.COV2.S was given once or twice, or placebo was given on both occasions. Throughout the experiments and outcome assessment, investigators stayed blinded to trial group allocation.

As regards this clone: Its specific antigen is unknown. There are no base qualities to consult, and no much larger clone falls within one base.

Broader findings and caveats from the paper: The authors noted that total T cell responses may have been underestimated by the TCR breadth and depth analyses. Vaccine and placebo recipients had comparable non-spike TCR breadth, which fits with the vaccine containing only spike. Higher spike-specific TCR breadth was observed in Ad26.COV2.S recipients than in placebo recipients (P = 0.0014). The study was not powered to compare responses between vaccine doses or regimens. Substantial breadth of spike-specific CD8+ and CD4+ T cell responses was reported after vaccination.

TCRbeta CDR3 regions were sequenced with the immunoSEQ Assay. After extraction, genomic DNA underwent amplification by bias-controlled multiplex PCR, followed by high-throughput sequencing. Per the source publication's procedure: To quantify the absolute abundance of each unique TCRbeta CDR3 region, sequences were collapsed and filtered. Usable DNA was measured by amplifying reference genes present in all nucleated cells, and TCRbeta template counts were normalized to that usable DNA to estimate T cell fraction. Repertoire TCRs were annotated as SARS-CoV-2-specific by exact matching of V gene, CDR3 amino acid sequence and J gene to a known reactive TCR set. MIRA supplied the reference SARS-CoV-2 TCR set, which was filtered for enrichment in COVID-19-positive ImmuneCODE repertoires so that public or cross-reactive TCRs were removed. Based on the MIRA antigens, annotated TCRs were further analysed at the level of specific ORF or position within ORF. Breadth was defined as annotated unique rearrangements over total unique productive rearrangements; depth was the summed frequency of those rearrangements. TCR breadth was compared between groups using two-sided Wilcoxon rank-sum tests. The source is immuneACCESS, and TCRdb retained only in-frame sequences with V and J called. Part of the clones is not carried over; for the studies checked, unresolved V genes explain less than half of this, and the remainder is unexplained. The DNA gave D and trimming, while V, J and clone size come from that table. This sample holds about 480,000 clones; around 88% were observed only once. Around 13% of the sample is held by the ten biggest clonotypes.

The treatment or condition tag for this specimen amounts to: 15 to 20 received Ad26.COV2.S at low or high dose, single or two shots; several received placebo; per-sample allocation not given. For vaccine and placebo recipients, repertoires were sequenced using samples collected on day 63 after the first injection. In Cohort 1b, about two dozen adults aged 18-55 years were enrolled at a single site in Boston, USA, between 29 July and 7 August 2020. Ad26.COV2.S was a replication-incompetent adenovirus type 26 vector that expressed a prefusion-stabilized SARS-CoV-2 spike protein derived from the original Wuhan strain. There are 18 amino acids in the CDR3, from cysteine to phenylalanine inclusive. The sequence is cut down to CDR3 DNA, 54 bases in frame from base 1. Taken from the germline V gene, the CDR1 and CDR2 loops are MNHNS and SASEGT. Compared with germline, V lacks 3 bases and J lacks 5 bases; bases without a gene match: 14.

This chain joins TRBV6-1 to TRBJ2-7; 12 nucleotides in the junction match TRBD2. Source: peripheral blood, taken in a trial of Ad26.COV2.S vaccine versus placebo. The TCR sequence derives from a person between 18 and 59 years old who received the Ad26.COV2.S COVID-19 vaccine or a placebo. The CDR3 region: CASSDRRLAGALRNEQYF. The DNA reads TGTGCCAGCAGTGATCGTCGACTAGCGGGAGCACTTCGGAACGAGCAGTACTTC.